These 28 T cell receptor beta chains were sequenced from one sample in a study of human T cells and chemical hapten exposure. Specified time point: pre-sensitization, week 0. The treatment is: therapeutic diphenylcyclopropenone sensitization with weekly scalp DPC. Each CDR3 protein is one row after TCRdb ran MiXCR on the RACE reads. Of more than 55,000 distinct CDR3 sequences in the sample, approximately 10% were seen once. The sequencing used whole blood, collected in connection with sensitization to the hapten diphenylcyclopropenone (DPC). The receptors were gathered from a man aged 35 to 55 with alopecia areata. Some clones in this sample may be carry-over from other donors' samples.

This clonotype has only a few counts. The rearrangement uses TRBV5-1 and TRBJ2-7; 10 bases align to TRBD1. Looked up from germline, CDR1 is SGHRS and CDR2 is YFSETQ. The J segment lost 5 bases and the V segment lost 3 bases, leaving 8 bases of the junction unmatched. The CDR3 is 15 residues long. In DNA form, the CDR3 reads TGCGCCAGCAGCTCCCCTGGGGACAGGGGACACGAGCAGTACTTC. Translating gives CASSSPGDRGHEQYF.

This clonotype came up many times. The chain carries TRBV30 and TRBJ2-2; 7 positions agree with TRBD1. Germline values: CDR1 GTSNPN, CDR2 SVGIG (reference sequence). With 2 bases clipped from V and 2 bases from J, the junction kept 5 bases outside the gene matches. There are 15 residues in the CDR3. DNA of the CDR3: TGTGCCTGGAGTACGAGGGGGCTAAACACCGGGGAGCTGTTTTTT. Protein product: CAWSTRGLNTGELFF.

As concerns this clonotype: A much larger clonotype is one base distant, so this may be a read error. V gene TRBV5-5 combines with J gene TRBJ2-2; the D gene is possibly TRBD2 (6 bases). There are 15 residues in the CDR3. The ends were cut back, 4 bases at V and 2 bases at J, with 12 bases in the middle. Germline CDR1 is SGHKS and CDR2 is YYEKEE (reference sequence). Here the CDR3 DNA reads TGTGCCAGCAGCCTCCGCGGGACCAACACCGGGGAGCTGTTTTTT. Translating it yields CASSLRGTNTGELFF.

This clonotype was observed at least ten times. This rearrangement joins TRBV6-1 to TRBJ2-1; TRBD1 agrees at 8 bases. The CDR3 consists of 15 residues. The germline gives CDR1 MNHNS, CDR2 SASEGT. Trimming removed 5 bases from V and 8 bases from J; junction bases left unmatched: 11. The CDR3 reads CASSQRQGSLDEQFF. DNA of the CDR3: TGTGCCAGCAGTCAACGACAGGGGAGTCTGGATGAGCAGTTCTTC.

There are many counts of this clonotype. In DNA, the CDR3 is TGTGCCAGCAGGTCGGGACAGGGGGGTTCCGGGGAGCTGTTTTTT. The encoded protein is CASRSGQGGSGELFF. The chain is built from TRBV12-3 or TRBV12-4 and TRBJ2-2, with 11 bases lining up with TRBD1. The V and J ends lost 6 bases and 6 bases, in that order; junction bases with no gene match: 6. CDR3 length: 15 amino acids.

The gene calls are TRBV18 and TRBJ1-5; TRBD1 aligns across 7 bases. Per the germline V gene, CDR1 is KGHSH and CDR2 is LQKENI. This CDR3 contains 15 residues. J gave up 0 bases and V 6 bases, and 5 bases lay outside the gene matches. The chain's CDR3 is CASSLGTDSNQPQHF. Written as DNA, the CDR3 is TGTGCCAGCTCCCTTGGGACAGATAGCAATCAGCCCCAGCATTTT.

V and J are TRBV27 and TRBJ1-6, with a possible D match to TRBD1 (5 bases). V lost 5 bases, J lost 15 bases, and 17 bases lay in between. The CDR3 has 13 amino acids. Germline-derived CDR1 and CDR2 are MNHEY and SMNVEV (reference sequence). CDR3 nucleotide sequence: TGTGCCAGCAGTCCACCCGGTGGGACGGACCTCCACTTT. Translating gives CASSPPGGTDLHF.

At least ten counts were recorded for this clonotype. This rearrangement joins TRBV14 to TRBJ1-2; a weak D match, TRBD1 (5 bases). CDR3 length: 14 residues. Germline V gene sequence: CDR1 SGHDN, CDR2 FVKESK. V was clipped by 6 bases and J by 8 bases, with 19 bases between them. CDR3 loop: CASSPYGTLLGYTF. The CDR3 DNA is TGTGCCAGCAGTCCTTACGGGACGCTTCTGGGCTACACCTTC.

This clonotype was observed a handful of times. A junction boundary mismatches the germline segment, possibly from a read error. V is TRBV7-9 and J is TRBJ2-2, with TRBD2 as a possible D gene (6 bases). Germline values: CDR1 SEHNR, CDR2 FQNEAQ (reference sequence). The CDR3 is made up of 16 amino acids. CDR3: CVSSLAATGATGELFF. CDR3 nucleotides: TGTGTCAGCAGCTTAGCGGCGACTGGGGCCACCGGGGAGCTGTTTTTT.

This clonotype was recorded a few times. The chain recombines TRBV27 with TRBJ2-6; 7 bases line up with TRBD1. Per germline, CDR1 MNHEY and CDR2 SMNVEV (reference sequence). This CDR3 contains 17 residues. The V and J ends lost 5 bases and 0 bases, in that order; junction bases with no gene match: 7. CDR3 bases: TGTGCCAGCAGTGGGGGACAGATCATCTCTGGGGCCAACGTCCTGACTTTC. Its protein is CASSGGQIISGANVLTF.

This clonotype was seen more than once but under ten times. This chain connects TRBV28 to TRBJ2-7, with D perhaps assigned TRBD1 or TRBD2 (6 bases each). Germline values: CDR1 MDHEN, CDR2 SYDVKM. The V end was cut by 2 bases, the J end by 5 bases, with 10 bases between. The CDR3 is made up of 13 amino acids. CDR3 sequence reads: CASSLIGGHEQYF. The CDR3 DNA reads TGTGCCAGCAGTTTAATTGGGGGGCACGAGCAGTACTTC.

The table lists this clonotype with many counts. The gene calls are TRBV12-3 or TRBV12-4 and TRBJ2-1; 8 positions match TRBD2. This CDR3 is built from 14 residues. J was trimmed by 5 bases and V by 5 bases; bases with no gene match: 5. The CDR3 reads CASSGSGIHNEQFF. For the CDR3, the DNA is TGTGCCAGCAGTGGTAGCGGGATCCACAATGAGCAGTTCTTC.

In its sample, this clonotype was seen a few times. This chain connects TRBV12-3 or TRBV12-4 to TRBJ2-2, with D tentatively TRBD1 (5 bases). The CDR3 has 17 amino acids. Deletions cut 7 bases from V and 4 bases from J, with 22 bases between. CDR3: CASTLPRRDSSTGELFF. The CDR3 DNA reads TGTGCCAGCACCCTACCGCGAAGAGACAGTTCCACCGGGGAGCTGTTTTTT.

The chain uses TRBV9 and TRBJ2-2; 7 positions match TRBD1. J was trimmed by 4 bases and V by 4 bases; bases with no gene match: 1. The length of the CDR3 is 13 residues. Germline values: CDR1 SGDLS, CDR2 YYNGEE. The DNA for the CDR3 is TGTGCCAGCAGCCCAGGGGGCACCGGGGAGCTGTTTTTT. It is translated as CASSPGGTGELFF. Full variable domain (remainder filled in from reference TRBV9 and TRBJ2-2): DSGVTQTPKHLITATGQRVTLRCSPRSGDLSVYWYQQSLDQGLQFLIQYYNGEERAKGNILERFSAQQFPDLHSELNLSSLELGDSALYFCASSPGGTGELFFGEGSRLTVL.

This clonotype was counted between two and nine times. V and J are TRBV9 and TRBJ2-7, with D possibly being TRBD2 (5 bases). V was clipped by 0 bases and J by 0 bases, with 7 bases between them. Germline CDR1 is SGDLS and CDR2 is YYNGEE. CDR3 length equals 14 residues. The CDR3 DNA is TGTGCCAGCAGCGTAGAAGGGAGCTCCTACGAGCAGTACTTC. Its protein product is CASSVEGSSYEQYF.

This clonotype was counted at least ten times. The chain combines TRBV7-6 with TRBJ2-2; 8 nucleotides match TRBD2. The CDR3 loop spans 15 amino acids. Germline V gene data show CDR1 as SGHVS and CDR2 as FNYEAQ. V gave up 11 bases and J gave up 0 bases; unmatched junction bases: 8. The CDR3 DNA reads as TGTGCCGCTCGGGGCGGGAGGACGAACACCGGGGAGCTGTTTTTT. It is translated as CAARGGRTNTGELFF.

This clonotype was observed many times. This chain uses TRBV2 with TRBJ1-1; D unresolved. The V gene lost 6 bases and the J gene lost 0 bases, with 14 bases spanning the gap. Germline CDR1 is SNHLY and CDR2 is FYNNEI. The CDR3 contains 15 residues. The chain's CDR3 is CASRVSGRLNTEAFF. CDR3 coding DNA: TGTGCCAGCAGGGTCAGCGGGAGGCTGAACACTGAAGCTTTCTTT.

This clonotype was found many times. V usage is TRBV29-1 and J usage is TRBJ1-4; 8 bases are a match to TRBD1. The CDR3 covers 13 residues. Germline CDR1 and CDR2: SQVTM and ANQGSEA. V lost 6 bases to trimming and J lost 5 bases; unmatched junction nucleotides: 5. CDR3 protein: CSVETGGNEKLFF. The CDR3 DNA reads TGCAGCGTCGAAACAGGGGGAAATGAAAAACTGTTTTTT.

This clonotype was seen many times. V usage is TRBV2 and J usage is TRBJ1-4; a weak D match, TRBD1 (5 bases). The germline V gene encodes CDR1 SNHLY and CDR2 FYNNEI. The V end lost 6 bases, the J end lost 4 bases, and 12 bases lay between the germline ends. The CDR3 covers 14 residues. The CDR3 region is CASRPDRNNEKLFF. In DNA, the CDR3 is TGTGCCAGCAGACCCGACAGAAATAATGAAAAACTGTTTTTT.

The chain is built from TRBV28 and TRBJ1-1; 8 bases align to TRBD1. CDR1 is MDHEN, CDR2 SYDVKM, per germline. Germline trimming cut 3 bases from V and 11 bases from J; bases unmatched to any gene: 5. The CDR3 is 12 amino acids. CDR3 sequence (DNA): TGTGCCAGCAGTTTGGCGACAGGGGATGCTTTCTTT. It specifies CASSLATGDAFF.

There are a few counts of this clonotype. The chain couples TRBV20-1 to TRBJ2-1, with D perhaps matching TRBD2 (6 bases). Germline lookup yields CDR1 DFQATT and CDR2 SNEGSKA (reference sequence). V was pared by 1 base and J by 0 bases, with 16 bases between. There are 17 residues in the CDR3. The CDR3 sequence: CSARGLGGRSSYNEQFF. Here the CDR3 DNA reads TGCAGTGCTAGAGGCCTTGGGGGGAGGAGCTCCTACAATGAGCAGTTCTTC.

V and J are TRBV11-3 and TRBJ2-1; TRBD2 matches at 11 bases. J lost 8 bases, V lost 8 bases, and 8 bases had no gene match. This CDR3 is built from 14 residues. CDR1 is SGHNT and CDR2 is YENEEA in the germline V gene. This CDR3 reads CASGFSGRGDEQFF. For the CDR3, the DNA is TGTGCCAGCGGTTTTAGCGGGAGGGGTGATGAGCAGTTCTTC.

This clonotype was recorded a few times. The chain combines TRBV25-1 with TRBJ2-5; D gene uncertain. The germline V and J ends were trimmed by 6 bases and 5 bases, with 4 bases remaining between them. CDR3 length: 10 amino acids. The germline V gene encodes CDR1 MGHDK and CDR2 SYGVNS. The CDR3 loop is CASSTETQYF. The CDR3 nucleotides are TGTGCCAGCAGCACCGAGACCCAGTACTTC.

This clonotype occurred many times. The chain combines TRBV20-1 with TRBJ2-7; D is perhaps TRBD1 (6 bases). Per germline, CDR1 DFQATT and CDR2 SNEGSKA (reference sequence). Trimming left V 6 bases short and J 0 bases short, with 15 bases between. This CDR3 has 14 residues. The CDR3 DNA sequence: TGCAGTGCGTCCGGGACATTCGGCTCCTACGAGCAGTACTTC. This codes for CSASGTFGSYEQYF.

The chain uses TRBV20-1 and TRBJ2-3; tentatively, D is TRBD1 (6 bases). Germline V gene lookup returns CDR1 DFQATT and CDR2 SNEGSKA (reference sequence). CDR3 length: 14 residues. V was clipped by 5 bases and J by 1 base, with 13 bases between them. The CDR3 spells CSAGNDRRTDTQYF. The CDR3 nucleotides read TGCAGTGCTGGGAACGACAGGCGCACAGATACGCAGTATTTT.

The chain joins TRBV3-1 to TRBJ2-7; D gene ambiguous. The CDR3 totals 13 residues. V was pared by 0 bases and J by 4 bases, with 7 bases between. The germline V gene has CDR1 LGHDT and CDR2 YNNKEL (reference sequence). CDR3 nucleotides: TGTGCCAGCAGCCAAGAAAGCCGGTACGAGCAGTACTTC. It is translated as CASSQESRYEQYF.

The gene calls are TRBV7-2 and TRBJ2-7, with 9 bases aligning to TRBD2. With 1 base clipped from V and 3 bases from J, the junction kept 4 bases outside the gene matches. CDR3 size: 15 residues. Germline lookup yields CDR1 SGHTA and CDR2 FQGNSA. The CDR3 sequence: CASSLVGSGSYEQYF. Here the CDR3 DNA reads TGTGCCAGCAGCTTAGTGGGTAGCGGGAGCTACGAGCAGTACTTC.

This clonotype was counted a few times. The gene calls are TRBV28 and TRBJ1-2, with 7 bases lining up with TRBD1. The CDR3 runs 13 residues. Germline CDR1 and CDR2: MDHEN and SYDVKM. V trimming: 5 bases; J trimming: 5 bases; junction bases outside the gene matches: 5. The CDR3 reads CASSTTGVYGYTF. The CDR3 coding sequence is TGTGCCAGCAGTACAACAGGGGTTTATGGCTACACCTTC.